This T cell receptor (beta chain) was recovered during a study of T cell changes during pregnancy in multiple sclerosis. The trim removed 4 bases at V and 3 bases at J, leaving 7 bases unmatched. CDR3 size: 15 residues. Germline CDR1 SGHRS, CDR2 YFSETQ. Libraries were prepared by immunoSEQ multiplex PCR; TCRdb keeps only in-frame clonotypes and omits some of them. The sample consists of fewer than 50,000 clones, around 93% of them appearing once. The chain links TRBV5-1 to TRBJ2-3; TRBD1 agrees at 8 bases. The sample in question was CD8+ T cells from peripheral blood mononuclear cells, obtained in the third trimester of pregnancy. This sequence originates from a female donor with multiple sclerosis, enrolled in a pregnancy study. The CDR3, as DNA: TGCGCCAGCAGCCACAGGGGGAGCGGAACAGATACGCAGTATTTT. The encoded protein is CASSHRGSGTDTQYF.